Below are 26 T cell receptor beta chains sequenced from a single sample in a study of blood T cells in healthy people across ages. Primers used in a second PCR of roughly 6 to 11 cycles were a sample-barcoded 5' primer and a J-beta primer mix. One entry per CDR3 protein results from TCRdb running MiXCR on the 5' RACE reads. The sample yields 700,000 to 800,000 distinct CDR3 sequences, roughly 47% seen once. Input material: blood. The source of these receptors is a woman aged 60-75 years in good health.

On this clonotype: The germline gene is not matched at one end of the junction; a read error may be the cause. The V gene is TRBV7-7, the J gene TRBJ2-5; TRBD2 matches 8 bases. The CDR3 has 16 residues. Germline-derived CDR1 and CDR2 are SSHAT and FNYEAQ (reference sequence). The CDR3 DNA sequence: TGTGCTAGCAGCTTAGCAGAAGCGGGAGACCAAGAGACCCAGTACTTC. Translation gives CASSLAEAGDQETQYF.

This clonotype was seen more than once but under ten times. The chain has TRBV28 and TRBJ2-7; D is perhaps TRBD1 (6 bases). The germline gives CDR1 MDHEN, CDR2 SYDVKM. CDR3 size: 14 residues. V dropped 7 bases and J dropped 4 bases, with 17 bases sitting between them. In DNA, the CDR3 is TGTGCCAGCAACAGGGCAGAAGGGGTGTACGAGCAGTACTTC. This gives the protein CASNRAEGVYEQYF.

The chain joins TRBV29-1 to TRBJ2-5, with TRBD1 matching over 10 bases. This CDR3 has 14 residues. Looked up from germline, CDR1 is SQVTM and CDR2 is ANQGSEA. The V segment lost 4 bases and the J segment 11 bases; nucleotides outside the gene matches: 13. CDR3 residues: CSVGGTGDYNEQYF. CDR3 in DNA: TGCAGCGTTGGAGGGACAGGGGACTACAATGAGCAGTACTTC. Filled out from reference TRBV29-1 and TRBJ2-5, the complete variable domain reads SAVISQKPSRDICQRGTSLTIQCQVDSQVTMMFWYRQQPGQSLTLIATANQGSEATYESGFVIDKFPISRPNLTFSTLTVSNMSPEDSSIYLCSVGGTGDYNEQYFGPGTRLLVL.

This clonotype was seen once. The V gene is TRBV4-2, the J gene TRBJ2-7, with 10 bases matching TRBD2. V trimming: 4 bases; J trimming: 7 bases; junction bases outside the gene matches: 10. The CDR3 is 15 residues long. The V gene's germline CDR1 is LGHNA and CDR2 YNFKEQ. Written as DNA, the CDR3 is TGTGCCAGCAGCCCTCTAGCGGGAGTAGAAAGGGAGCAGTACTTC. Protein sequence: CASSPLAGVEREQYF.

The chain couples TRBV15 to TRBJ2-7; D remains unclear. Trimming took off 0 bases at V and 4 bases at J, with 13 bases between the two ends. The CDR3 sequence is 15 residues long. Germline-derived CDR1 and CDR2 are LNHNV and YYDKDF (reference sequence). CDR3 DNA sequence: TGTGCCACCAGCAGAGATCGCGGTGTTGGATACGAGCAGTACTTC. It is translated as CATSRDRGVGYEQYF.

The chain has TRBV2 and TRBJ2-7; a weak D match, TRBD2 (6 bases). V was clipped by 7 bases and J by 3 bases, with 16 bases between them. The CDR3 loop spans 14 amino acids. CDR1 is SNHLY, CDR2 FYNNEI, per germline. CDR3 sequence (DNA): TGTGCCAGCACCTCGGAACAGACTAGCTACGAGCAGTACTTC. Encoded protein: CASTSEQTSYEQYF.

The V gene is TRBV20-1, the J gene TRBJ2-1; no clear D gene. V was trimmed by 0 bases and J by 9 bases, leaving 9 bases between them. The CDR3 consists of 12 residues. Germline-derived CDR1 and CDR2 are DFQATT and SNEGSKA (reference sequence). The CDR3 sequence is CSARDPTPEQFF. The CDR3 DNA is TGCAGTGCTAGAGATCCGACCCCTGAGCAGTTCTTC.

Comment on this clonotype: The DNA is omitted, as the CDR3 cannot be located on it reliably, and the CDR3 follows TCRdb's listing. The chain's CDR3 is CASSTSEEELFF. The rearrangement joins TRBV6-6 to TRBJ1-4. Germline assignment: CDR1 MNHNY and CDR2 SVGAGI (reference sequence). Both ends counted, the CDR3 spans 12 residues.

V is TRBV29-1 and J is TRBJ2-1; the match to TRBD1 covers 11 bases. CDR3 length equals 14 residues. Germline assignment: CDR1 SQVTM and CDR2 ANQGSEA. Trimming at V came to 6 bases and at J to 7 bases, leaving 8 bases not matched to a gene. The CDR3: CSVSRDRGWNEQFF. The CDR3 nucleotides are TGCAGCGTATCCCGGGACAGGGGGTGGAATGAGCAGTTCTTC.

The table lists this clonotype with a few counts. The rearrangement links TRBV7-2 to TRBJ2-7; 7 nucleotides align to TRBD2. Unmatched junction bases numbered 16, after V lost 5 bases and J lost 6 bases. Germline assignment: CDR1 SGHTA and CDR2 FQGNSA. This CDR3 spans 16 amino acids. CDR3: CASSPLPTGGVGEQYF. CDR3 nucleotides: TGTGCCAGCAGCCCCCTCCCTACGGGAGGTGTGGGCGAGCAGTACTTC. Filled out from reference TRBV7-2 and TRBJ2-7, the complete variable domain reads GAGVSQSPSNKVTEKGKDVELRCDPISGHTALYWYRQSLGQGLEFLIYFQGNSAPDKSGLPSDRFSAERTGGSVSTLTIQRTQQEDSAVYLCASSPLPTGGVGEQYFGPGTRLTVT.

The chain combines TRBV5-1 with TRBJ2-3, with D perhaps being TRBD1 or TRBD2 (6 bases each). CDR3 length: 15 amino acids. The germline V gene encodes CDR1 SGHRS and CDR2 YFSETQ. The V end was cut by 3 bases, the J end by 2 bases, with 13 bases between. The CDR3 is CASSWEDRPTDTQYF. The CDR3 DNA reads TGCGCCAGCAGCTGGGAGGACAGACCCACAGATACGCAGTATTTT.

V is TRBV30 and J is TRBJ2-3; D perhaps matches TRBD2 (5 bases). The CDR3 is 12 amino acids. Germline V gene sequence: CDR1 GTSNPN, CDR2 SVGIG (reference sequence). Between the trimmed V and J ends, which lost 0 bases and 5 bases, there was a span of 6 bases. CDR3 region: CAWSVGGDTQYF. The CDR3 DNA follows: TGTGCCTGGAGTGTAGGAGGAGATACGCAGTATTTT.

This chain connects TRBV21-1 to TRBJ2-7; the table gives TRBD1 as D, unverified against the DNA. TRBV21-1 is a pseudogene segment. The CDR3 has 19 amino acids. Written as DNA, the CDR3 is TGTGCCAGCAGCAAAGGCTCCAGGGGGCGCATTTTAAGCTCCTACGAGCAGTACTTC. Translation: CASSKGSRGRILSSYEQYF.

Remarks on this clonotype: Mismatch with germline at one junction end may stem from a read error. The V gene is TRBV14, the J gene TRBJ2-5; D call uncertain. The germline V gene encodes CDR1 SGHDN and CDR2 FVKESK. CDR3 length: 13 amino acids. CDR3 sequence (DNA): TGTGCCAGCAGCCAACGAATACAAGAGACCCAGGACTTC. This translates into CASSQRIQETQDF.

V usage is TRBV7-9 and J usage is TRBJ2-6, with 7 bases that match TRBD1. Germline V lookup: CDR1 SEHNR, CDR2 FQNEAQ (reference sequence). The CDR3 contains 16 residues. V shed 3 bases and J 7 bases; nucleotides not matched to a gene: 9. The CDR3 loop reads CASSLDQGVAANVLTF. In nucleotides, the CDR3 is TGTGCCAGCAGCTTGGACCAGGGGGTTGCAGCCAACGTCCTGACTTTC.

The rearrangement joins TRBV20-1 to TRBJ2-7; possible D gene TRBD1, 6 bases. The germline gives CDR1 DFQATT, CDR2 SNEGSKA (reference sequence). This CDR3 has 12 amino acids. Trimming shortened V by 5 bases and J by 3 bases, and 11 bases separated the two germline ends. The CDR3, as DNA: TGCAGTGCTTTCACAGGGTACTACGAGCAGTACTTC. Protein product: CSAFTGYYEQYF.

V gene TRBV13 combines with J gene TRBJ2-1; no reliable D call. Germline-derived CDR1 and CDR2 are PRHDT and FYEKMQ (reference sequence). With 6 bases removed from V and 8 bases from J, the gap between germline ends came to 17 bases. The CDR3 has 14 residues. CDR3: CASSPPGPYDEQFF. CDR3 DNA: TGTGCCAGCAGTCCTCCGGGTCCATACGATGAGCAGTTCTTC.

This clonotype occurred a few times. The junction shows a germline mismatch at one end, possibly a read error. This chain uses TRBV24-1 with TRBJ1-2; 8 bases fit TRBD1. This CDR3 region has 14 residues. Germline V lookup: CDR1 KGHDR, CDR2 SFDVKD. The CDR3 nucleotides read TGTCCCACCAGTGATTCCGGGACAGGCTATGGCTACACCTTC. Residues: CPTSDSGTGYGYTF.

This rearrangement joins TRBV5-1 to TRBJ2-3, with unresolved D. CDR3 size: 15 residues. Germline V CDR1 and CDR2: SGHRS, YFSETQ. V dropped 2 bases and J dropped 2 bases, with 12 bases sitting between them. The CDR3 is CASSFAAKTTDTQYF. The DNA of the CDR3 is TGCGCCAGCAGCTTCGCCGCCAAGACCACAGATACGCAGTATTTT.

CDR3 DNA: TGTGCCACCAGTGATGAGTACCAAGAGACCCAGTACTTC. Amino acid sequence: CATSDEYQETQYF. J is TRBJ2-5 and V is TRBV24-1; the D is unclear. The CDR3 has 13 amino acids. With 3 bases removed from V and 0 bases from J, the gap between germline ends came to 4 bases. Germline CDR1 KGHDR, CDR2 SFDVKD.

This clonotype was seen once. The chain has TRBV18 and TRBJ1-5; perhaps TRBD1 as D (5 bases). V was cut by 3 bases and J by 0 bases, with 12 bases left in between. The CDR3 is made up of 16 amino acids. Looked up from germline, CDR1 is KGHSH and CDR2 is LQKENI. CDR3 bases: TGTGCCAGCTCACCGCCGGGGGGTAATAGCAATCAGCCCCAGCATTTT. This codes for CASSPPGGNSNQPQHF.

In the case of this clonotype: A much larger clone differs by one base, so this may be a read error. The V call is TRBV5-1, the J call TRBJ2-1, with 8 bases identical to TRBD2. V shed 0 bases and J 5 bases; nucleotides not matched to a gene: 4. The germline gives CDR1 SGHRS, CDR2 YFSETQ. This CDR3 has 15 amino acids. CDR3 loop: CASSLGGGRNNEQFF. The CDR3 coding sequence is TGCGCCAGCAGCTTGGGAGGCGGGAGGAACAATGAGCAGTTCTTC.

This clonotype was detected once. The chain is built from TRBV20-1 and TRBJ1-1, with D unclear. The V and J ends lost 5 bases and 7 bases respectively, with 17 bases between them. The CDR3 contains 13 residues. Germline V CDR1 and CDR2: DFQATT, SNEGSKA (reference sequence). As DNA, the CDR3 is TGCAGTGCTTCCCCAGTTGGAAAGGGTGAAGCTTTCTTT. Its protein is CSASPVGKGEAFF.

The V and J genes are TRBV6-6 and TRBJ1-6; D is unresolved. CDR1 is MNHNY and CDR2 is SVGAGI in the germline V gene (reference sequence). The CDR3 length is 14 residues. Trimming left V 5 bases short and J 1 base short, with 6 bases between. The CDR3 is CASSPLSYNSPLHF. The CDR3, as DNA: TGTGCCAGCAGTCCTCTTTCCTATAATTCACCCCTCCACTTT.

CDR3 in amino acids: CASSSQKGDRETQFF. The CDR3, as DNA: TGTGCCAGCAGCTCCCAAAAGGGGGACCGGGAGACCCAGTTCTTC. The rearrangement uses TRBV7-3 and TRBJ2-1, with D perhaps TRBD1 or TRBD2 (6 bases each). This CDR3 has 15 amino acids. Trimming took off 4 bases at V and 13 bases at J, with 23 bases between the two ends. Per germline, CDR1 SGHTA and CDR2 FQGTGA.

In this sample, this clonotype turned up many times. The rearrangement uses TRBV5-1 and TRBJ1-2; no clear D. The CDR3 is 13 amino acids. Germline V gene sequence: CDR1 SGHRS, CDR2 YFSETQ. V lost 2 bases and J 7 bases, leaving 12 bases between the germline ends. CDR3 DNA sequence: TGCGCCAGCAGCTTAGGCGGGGAGAGTGGCTACACCTTC. Amino acid sequence: CASSLGGESGYTF.